These 2 T cell receptor beta chains were all obtained from the same sample, sequenced in a study of shared clonotypes between healthy human individuals. Produced via immunoSEQ multiplex PCR; TCRdb's table is partial and in-frame only. The table includes about 230,000 clones, 65% detected once. Sequencing used memory CD4+ T cells sorted from blood. The subset denotes: CD45RA-negative fraction. Every receptor here comes from a man aged 25-45 years in good health.

With respect to this clone: One end of the junction is discordant with germline, which a read error may explain. The chain joins TRBV7-7 to TRBJ2-3; TRBD1 matches at 11 bases. CDR1 and CDR2 from the germline V gene are SSHAT and FNYEAQ (reference sequence). This CDR3 comprises 15 residues. In nucleotides, the CDR3 is TGTGCTAGCAGCTCGGGACAGGGGGTCACAGATACGCAGTATTTT. Amino acids: CASSSGQGVTDTQYF.

V gene TRBV5-4 combines with J gene TRBJ1-4, with 8 bases identical to TRBD1. In germline, CDR1 is SGHNT, CDR2 YYREEE (reference sequence). CDR3 length: 15 amino acids. V was pared by 0 bases and J by 11 bases, with 9 bases of the junction left unmatched. CDR3 region: CASSLVPTGEGKLFF. DNA for the CDR3: TGTGCCAGCAGCTTGGTCCCGACAGGGGAAGGGAAACTGTTTTTT.